This T cell receptor (beta chain) emerged from a study of blood T cell repertoires in COVID-19. About the study: Acute and convalescent COVID-19 samples came from the United States, Italy and Spain. The cDNA or gDNA used as material had been derived from T cells, B-cell-depleted T cells, or PBMCs.

As concerns this clone: Other DNA sequences in this specimen translate into the identical CDR3.

Trimming removed 3 bases at V and 4 bases at J, with 3 bases between. The CDR3 spans 11 residues. Germline V lookup: CDR1 SNHLY, CDR2 FYNNEI. Authors' data handling: Amplified reference gene primers provided the basis for estimating nucleated cell counts. Profiled with immunoSEQ multiplex PCR; TCRdb holds only in-frame clones, not every one. Clone size and the V and J calls come from that table; the DNA yielded D and trimming. The data contain around 240,000 clones, 83% of them singletons. The receptor was derived from a woman aged 50 to 60 with acute or convalescent COVID-19. Sequenced: peripheral blood. The chain combines TRBV2 with TRBJ1-2, with D unclear. The CDR3 nucleotides read TGTGCCAGCAGTGATAGCTATGGCTACACCTTC. This encodes CASSDSYGYTF.